This entry features one TCR beta chain sequence. The data were obtained in a study of T cell responses to AZD1222 COVID-19 vaccine. Data came from immunoSEQ multiplex PCR; TCRdb stores just in-frame clones and leaves some out. Here the sample spans 70,000 or so clones, approximately 88% being singletons. The germline V gene encodes CDR1 SGHAT and CDR2 FQNNGV. V shed 7 bases and J 3 bases; nucleotides not matched to a gene: 9. The CDR3 length is 14 residues. The sequenced sample was peripheral blood, obtained on day 0 of AZD1222 vaccination. The receptor was isolated from an adult in good health. The gene calls are TRBV11-2 and TRBJ2-7, with 7 nucleotides matching TRBD2. The CDR3 spells CASTGAGESYEQYF. In DNA form, the CDR3 reads TGTGCCAGCACCGGGGCGGGGGAGAGCTACGAGCAGTACTTC. Filled out from reference TRBV11-2 and TRBJ2-7, the complete variable domain reads EAGVAQSPRYKIIEKRQSVAFWCNPISGHATLYWYQQILGQGPKLLIQFQNNGVVDDSQLPKDRFSAERLKGVDSTLKIQPAKLEDSAVYLCASTGAGESYEQYFGPGTRLTVT.